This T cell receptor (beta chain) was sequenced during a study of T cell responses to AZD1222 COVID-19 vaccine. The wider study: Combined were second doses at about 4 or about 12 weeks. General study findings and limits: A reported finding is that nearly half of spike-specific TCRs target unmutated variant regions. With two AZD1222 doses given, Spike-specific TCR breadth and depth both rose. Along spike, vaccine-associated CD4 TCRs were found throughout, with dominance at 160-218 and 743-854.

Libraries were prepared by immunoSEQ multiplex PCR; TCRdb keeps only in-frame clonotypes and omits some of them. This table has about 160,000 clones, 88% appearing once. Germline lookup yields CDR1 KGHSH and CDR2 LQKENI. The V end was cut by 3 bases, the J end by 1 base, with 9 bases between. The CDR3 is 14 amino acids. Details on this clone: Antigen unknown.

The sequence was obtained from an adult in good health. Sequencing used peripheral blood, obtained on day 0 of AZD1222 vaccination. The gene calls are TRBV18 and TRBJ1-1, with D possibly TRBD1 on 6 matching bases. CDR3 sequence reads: CASSPGGPNTEAFF. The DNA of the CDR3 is TGTGCCAGCTCACCTGGGGGGCCGAACACTGAAGCTTTCTTT.